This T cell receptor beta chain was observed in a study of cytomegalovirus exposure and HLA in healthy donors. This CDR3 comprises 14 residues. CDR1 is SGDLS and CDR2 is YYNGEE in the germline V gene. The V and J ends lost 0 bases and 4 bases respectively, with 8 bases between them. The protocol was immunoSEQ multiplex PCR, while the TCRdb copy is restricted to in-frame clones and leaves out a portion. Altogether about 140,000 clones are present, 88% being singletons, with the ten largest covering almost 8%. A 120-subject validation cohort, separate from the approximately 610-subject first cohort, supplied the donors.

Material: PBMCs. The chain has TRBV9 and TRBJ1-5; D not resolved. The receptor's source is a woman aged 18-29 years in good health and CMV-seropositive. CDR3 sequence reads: CASSVDPRNQPQHF. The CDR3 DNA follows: TGTGCCAGCAGCGTAGATCCGAGGAATCAGCCCCAGCATTTT. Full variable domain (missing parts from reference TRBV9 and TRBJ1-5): DSGVTQTPKHLITATGQRVTLRCSPRSGDLSVYWYQQSLDQGLQFLIQYYNGEERAKGNILERFSAQQFPDLHSELNLSSLELGDSALYFCASSVDPRNQPQHFGDGTRLSIL.